The next 22 T cell receptor beta chains were all read from a single sample in a study of T cells in Graves' hyperthyroidism and ophthalmopathy. RNA transcripts provided the source from which TCR beta CDR3 regions were amplified. The HTBI set primed first-round TCR CDR3 RT-PCR. A single record per CDR3 protein comes from TCRdb applying MiXCR to the multiplex PCR reads. This table holds more than 500,000 distinct CDR3 sequences, 16% found once. The material sequenced was blood. The receptors stem from a woman between 25 and 40 years old with Graves' ophthalmopathy.

CDR3 protein: CASSPGTGGFIAEAFF. The DNA of the CDR3 is TGCGCCAGCAGCCCCGGGACAGGGGGTTTCATAGCTGAAGCTTTCTTT. This rearrangement joins TRBV4-3 to TRBJ1-1, with 11 bases identical to TRBD1. Trimming took 4 bases from V and 6 from J; bases not matched to a gene: 10. There are 16 residues in the CDR3. Germline CDR1 LGHNA, CDR2 YSLEER.

This clonotype was observed at least ten times. The DNA of the CDR3 is TGCGCCAGCAGCCCGGGGTGGAAGAGCTCCTACAATGAGCAGTTCTTC. Amino acid sequence: CASSPGWKSSYNEQFF. This chain joins TRBV5-1 and TRBJ2-1, with D possibly TRBD2 on 5 matching bases. The CDR3 totals 16 residues. The germline CDR1 and CDR2 sequences are SGHRS and YFSETQ. V was clipped by 4 bases and J by 0 bases, with 14 bases between them.

This clonotype was seen a handful of times. The gene calls are TRBV27 and TRBJ1-2, with TRBD1 matching over 12 bases. The germline CDR1 and CDR2 sequences are MNHEY and SMNVEV (reference sequence). This CDR3 region has 17 residues. The V segment lost 2 bases and the J segment 3 bases; nucleotides outside the gene matches: 7. The CDR3 region has the DNA TGTGCCAGCAGTTTAGCTCCGGGACAGGGGGCGGACTATGGCTACACCTTC. Its protein product is CASSLAPGQGADYGYTF.

This clonotype turned up a few times. The gene calls are TRBV19 and TRBJ1-5; D not certain. The V end was cut by 7 bases, the J end by 9 bases, with 10 bases between. Germline V gene data show CDR1 as LNHDA and CDR2 as SQIVND (reference sequence). The CDR3 is made up of 11 amino acids. The CDR3 DNA reads as TGTGCCAGTAACCGCCCCGGGCCCCAGCATTTT. This sequence encodes CASNRPGPQHF. The complete variable domain, with remaining parts taken from reference TRBV19 and TRBJ1-5, reads DGGITQSPKYLFRKEGQNVTLSCEQNLNHDAMYWYRQDPGQGLRLIYYSQIVNDFQKGDIAEGYSVSREKKESFPLTVTSAQKNPTAFYLCASNRPGPQHFGDGTRLSIL.

The CDR3 is CASSRLSTGTAFNYGYTF. CDR3 coding DNA: TGTGCCAGCAGCCGGCTCTCGACCGGGACAGCTTTTAACTATGGCTACACCTTC. The chain uses TRBV5-6 and TRBJ1-2, with 7 bases lining up with TRBD1. Trimming cost V 4 bases and J 1 base; bases outside gene matches: 16. This CDR3 is 18 amino acids long. The V gene's germline CDR1 is SGHDT and CDR2 YYEEEE. Together with reference TRBV5-6 and TRBJ1-2, the CDR3 gives the full variable domain: DAGVTQSPTHLIKTRGQQVTLRCSPKSGHDTVSWYQQALGQGPQFIFQYYEEEERQRGNFPDRFSGHQFPNYSSELNVNALLLGDSALYLCASSRLSTGTAFNYGYTFGSGTRLTVV.

The chain joins TRBV30 to TRBJ2-2, with D possibly being TRBD1 (6 bases). Germline V lookup: CDR1 GTSNPN, CDR2 SVGIG (reference sequence). The CDR3 spans 14 residues. The ends were cut back, 3 bases at V and 1 base at J, with 9 bases in the middle. The CDR3, as DNA: TGTGCCTGGAGGAAGGGGGAGAACACCGGGGAGCTGTTTTTT. This translates into CAWRKGENTGELFF.

This clonotype was found many times. The chain recombines TRBV5-1 with TRBJ1-5, with 7 bases aligning to TRBD1. CDR1 is SGHRS, CDR2 YFSETQ, per germline. The CDR3 covers 15 residues. The J segment lost 4 bases and the V segment lost 4 bases, leaving 8 bases of the junction unmatched. CDR3 in amino acids: CASSPAGTANQPQHF. The CDR3 nucleotides read TGCGCCAGCAGCCCGGCCGGGACAGCTAATCAGCCCCAGCATTTT.

This clonotype was observed many times. The chain recombines TRBV20-1 with TRBJ2-2; no reliable D call. The V gene's germline CDR1 is DFQATT and CDR2 SNEGSKA (reference sequence). Trimming stripped 6 bases from V and 6 bases from J, with 8 bases between. The CDR3 covers 11 residues. DNA of the CDR3: TGCAGTGCCCTATGGGCCGGGGAGCTGTTTTTT. Its protein is CSALWAGELFF.

J is TRBJ1-5 and V is TRBV20-1; 12 bases line up with TRBD1. Germline-derived CDR1 and CDR2 are DFQATT and SNEGSKA (reference sequence). CDR3 length equals 17 residues. Trimming cost V 3 bases and J 0 bases; bases outside gene matches: 6. The CDR3 here is CSASQGQGASSNQPQHF. CDR3 sequence (DNA): TGCAGTGCTAGTCAGGGACAGGGGGCATCTAGCAATCAGCCCCAGCATTTT.

This clonotype was seen ten or more times. V and J are TRBV4-3 and TRBJ2-3; no reliable D call. V was trimmed by 2 bases and J by 4 bases, leaving 13 bases between them. This CDR3 spans 15 amino acids. CDR1 and CDR2 from the germline V gene are LGHNA and YSLEER. In DNA, the CDR3 is TGCGCCAGCAGCCAAACCGGGCCTCCCCCAGATACGCAGTATTTT. Its protein is CASSQTGPPPDTQYF.

This clonotype was counted at least ten times. This chain connects TRBV7-3 to TRBJ2-1; 14 nucleotides line up with TRBD2. Trimming cost V 4 bases and J 0 bases; bases outside gene matches: 11. This CDR3 is 20 amino acids long. CDR1 is SGHTA and CDR2 is FQGTGA in the germline V gene. This CDR3 reads CASSSIGTSGSQSSYNEQFF. CDR3 sequence (DNA): TGTGCCAGCAGCTCCATAGGGACTAGCGGGAGTCAGAGCTCCTACAATGAGCAGTTCTTC.

This chain uses TRBV5-5 with TRBJ1-5, with TRBD1 identical over 8 bases. Trimming removed 2 bases from V and 2 bases from J; junction bases left unmatched: 9. Germline CDR1 SGHKS, CDR2 YYEKEE (reference sequence). CDR3 length: 17 residues. CDR3 sequence: CASSLSGGMGGNQPQHF. CDR3 DNA sequence: TGTGCCAGCAGCTTATCAGGGGGCATGGGTGGCAATCAGCCCCAGCATTTT.

The CDR3 DNA follows: TGTGCCAGCAGTCGTTCCCACGGGAGAACAGATACGCAGTATTTT. It encodes CASSRSHGRTDTQYF. The chain uses TRBV12-3 or TRBV12-4 and TRBJ2-3, with D maybe TRBD2 (6 bases). The CDR3 is made up of 15 amino acids. Trimming removed 5 bases at V and 3 bases at J, with 15 bases between.

The sample holds a few counts of this clonotype. V is TRBV19 and J is TRBJ2-7; no definite D call. V lost 10 bases and J lost 3, with 19 bases in between. Germline CDR1 is LNHDA and CDR2 is SQIVND (reference sequence). The CDR3 has 14 residues. CDR3 sequence reads: CATRLRWNGYEQYF. The CDR3 coding sequence is TGTGCCACCCGTTTAAGGTGGAACGGCTACGAGCAGTACTTC.

This clonotype was detected only a few times. The rearrangement joins TRBV24-1 to TRBJ1-2; a weak D match, TRBD1 (6 bases). The length of the CDR3 is 16 residues. Germline V CDR1 and CDR2: KGHDR, SFDVKD. The V gene lost 3 bases and the J gene lost 4 bases, with 17 bases spanning the gap. In nucleotides, the CDR3 is TGTGCCACCAGTGATGGCTCGGGGGGGGCGGCCTATGGCTACACCTTC. Translating gives CATSDGSGGAAYGYTF.

This clonotype has at least ten counts. The chain combines TRBV20-1 with TRBJ2-1; TRBD2 matches at 7 bases. Germline CDR1 is DFQATT and CDR2 is SNEGSKA (reference sequence). J gave up 6 bases and V 5 bases, and 1 base lay outside the gene matches. CDR3 size: 11 residues. The chain's CDR3 is CSAASGNEQFF. CDR3 coding DNA: TGCAGTGCTGCTAGCGGCAATGAGCAGTTCTTC.

This CDR3 reads CATSPVAPALQYF. The CDR3 DNA sequence: TGTGCCACCAGCCCGGTCGCGCCAGCATTGCAGTATTTT. The rearrangement links TRBV15 to TRBJ2-3; D is unresolved. Germline lookup yields CDR1 LNHNV and CDR2 YYDKDF (reference sequence). V was trimmed by 5 bases and J by 11 bases, leaving 17 bases between them. This CDR3 has 13 amino acids.

This clonotype was counted at least ten times. The chain couples TRBV2 to TRBJ1-1; a weak D match, TRBD1 (6 bases). The germline gives CDR1 SNHLY, CDR2 FYNNEI. V was trimmed by 5 bases and J by 4 bases, leaving 20 bases between them. This CDR3 has 16 amino acids. CDR3 amino acids: CASSHSLGGRGTEAFF. CDR3 coding DNA: TGTGCCAGCAGTCATAGCCTTGGGGGCAGGGGCACTGAAGCTTTCTTT.

This clonotype was counted many times. The rearrangement joins TRBV11-2 to TRBJ2-7, with a possible D match to TRBD1 (6 bases). The CDR3 has 14 residues. Germline V gene lookup returns CDR1 SGHAT and CDR2 FQNNGV. V lost 1 base and J 6 bases, leaving 13 bases between the germline ends. DNA of the CDR3: TGTGCCAGCAGCTTAGGGCAGGGGCCTCGCGAGCAGTACTTC. Its translation is CASSLGQGPREQYF. The full variable domain, its missing parts supplied by reference TRBV11-2 and TRBJ2-7, is EAGVAQSPRYKIIEKRQSVAFWCNPISGHATLYWYQQILGQGPKLLIQFQNNGVVDDSQLPKDRFSAERLKGVDSTLKIQPAKLEDSAVYLCASSLGQGPREQYFGPGTRLTVT.

Ten or more counts support this clonotype. The gene calls are TRBV3-1 and TRBJ2-7; D is ambiguous. Germline V gene sequence: CDR1 LGHDT, CDR2 YNNKEL (reference sequence). Deletions cut 0 bases from V and 0 bases from J, with 18 bases between. The CDR3 has 18 residues. As DNA, the CDR3 is TGTGCCAGCAGCCAAGACAGGAGCGTGCGGCACCCCTCCTACGAGCAGTACTTC. It is translated as CASSQDRSVRHPSYEQYF.

V is TRBV5-5 and J is TRBJ2-4, with 8 nucleotides matching TRBD2. V shed 4 bases and J 2 bases; nucleotides not matched to a gene: 5. This CDR3 is built from 15 residues. Germline CDR1 and CDR2: SGHKS and YYEKEE (reference sequence). The CDR3 coding sequence is TGTGCCAGCAGCCCCGGGGGGGTGTCCAAAAACATTCAGTACTTC. Its translation: CASSPGGVSKNIQYF.

The chain couples TRBV6-4 to TRBJ2-1; 8 bases are shared with TRBD2. The CDR3 totals 15 residues. Germline V CDR1 and CDR2: MRHNA, SNTAGT. Trimming took 4 bases from V and 8 from J; bases not matched to a gene: 10. DNA of the CDR3: TGTGCCAGCAGTGTGGCGGGACTAGAGAATCATGAGCAGTTCTTC. This encodes CASSVAGLENHEQFF.